This TCR beta chain was found in a study of blood T cell repertoires in COVID-19 (dated by TCRdb to 2020 to 2022). About the full investigation: Samples covering the acute and convalescent phases of COVID-19 were provided by collaborators in the United States, Italy and Spain. The material from the prospective study consisted of cDNA or gDNA derived from T cells, B-cell-depleted T cells, or PBMCs. The dataset comprised deeply sampled blood TCRbeta repertoires from subjects exposed to, actively infected with, or recovered from COVID-19. A freely available public database, intended as a resource for researchers studying the immune response to SARS-CoV-2, is where the repertoires were released. Samples were obtained from the ongoing ImmuneRACE study (first 160 participants) and from some 1,300 subjects provided by 6 global collaborators. A de-identified subject ID, COVID-19 status, age in years and sex were almost always included in the sample metadata. Where available, HLA class I and class II types were taken from metadata supplied by the sample provider and were not determined by assay-based typing.

TCRbeta CDR3 regions were amplified from genomic DNA using the immunoSEQ Assay, a bias-controlled multiplex PCR. In the authors' own workflow: Within the assay, amplification of reference gene primers was used to estimate how many nucleated cells each sample contained. Sequence reads were collapsed and filtered to measure the absolute abundance of every unique TCRbeta CDR3 rearrangement. For each sample, productive Simpson clonality was calculated by taking the square root of Simpson's diversity index across productive rearrangements. TCRdb took this table from immuneACCESS and kept in-frame rearrangements with V and J called. Such tables lack part of the clones; where checked against another copy, unresolved V genes explain under half of the gap, and the rest is unexplained. From that table come the V and J calls and clone size; the DNA was used to work out D and trimming. In this sample the table shows more than 45,000 clones, about nine tenths of which occur a single time. The ten largest clones take up 2.5% to 3% of the sample.

What the authors observed across the whole study: Clinical and demographic metadata were provided uncurated, with the amount varying by source and participant.

A distance of 14 bases separates the germline ends of V and J, which lose 4 bases and 7 bases respectively. As encoded in the germline V gene, CDR1 is SGHRS while CDR2 is YFSETQ. The CDR3 numbers 13 residues from cysteine through phenylalanine. Of all the DNA, just the CDR3 is kept, 39 bases in frame from base 1. Points on this clone: Its antigen is unknown. The input lacks base qualities; no much larger clone sits a single base away.

Each collaborating institution followed its own protocols to collect whole blood in K2EDTA tubes. For TCRbeta analysis, collaborators shipped samples as frozen whole blood, isolated PBMCs, or DNA extracted from either of those sample types. The receptor was derived from a man aged 80 or over with acute or convalescent COVID-19. Specimen: peripheral blood. This sequence uses TRBV5-1 and TRBJ1-1; 5 matching bases give a weak D call of TRBD1. The CDR3 region has the sequence CASSLGRGVEAFF. The DNA is TGCGCCAGCAGCCTGGGGCGAGGAGTTGAAGCTTTCTTT.